The T cell receptor (beta chain) described here comes from a study of CD8 T cells in Susac syndrome. Sequencing of TCR beta covered CD8+ and CD4+ T cells obtained from blood. Germline-derived CDR1 and CDR2 are MNHEY and SMNVEV (reference sequence). This CDR3 comprises 12 residues. Trimming took 3 bases from V and 4 from J, leaving 3 bases between them. Random-hexamer reverse transcription was applied to roughly 0.5 to 1 ug RNA. immunoSEQ multiplex PCR amplified TCR beta CDR3 across 54 Vbeta, 13 Jbeta. TCRdb analysed the immunoSEQ multiplex PCR reads with MiXCR anew, one entry per CDR3 protein. In the table there are some 130,000 distinct CDR3 sequences, roughly 94% of which are singletons. This clonotype was observed a handful of times.

Sequencing input: CD4+ T cells from PBMCs. The V and J genes are TRBV27 and TRBJ2-2; unclear D gene. This receptor was taken from a human donor with multiple sclerosis. The CDR3, as DNA: TGTGCCAGCAGTTTTTTCACCGGGGAGCTGTTTTTT. It encodes CASSFFTGELFF.